These T cell receptor beta chains were read from a single sample in a study of blood T cell repertoires in COVID-19. Sequencing used immunoSEQ multiplex PCR; TCRdb keeps in-frame clones, though not all of them. The sample has fewer than 500,000 clones, around 89% seen once. Sequenced: PBMCs or T cells enriched from blood (not recorded which). The receptor source for this set is a woman in her 30s with acute COVID-19. CDR3s include the opening cysteine and the closing phenylalanine or tryptophan. The D gene is left open where the match is weak. Rows may omit the clone size; those that give it use once, few, many or a size class.

TRBD1	TRBV7-8	TRBJ1-6	NA	CASSLTGESPLHF	TGTGCCAGCAGCTTAACAGGGGAATCACCCCTCCACTTT
NA	TRBV7-9	TRBJ1-6	NA	CASTLNSGSPLHF	TGTGCCAGCACCCTGAACTCCGGGTCACCCCTCCACTTT
TRBD2	TRBV5-8	TRBJ2-3	NA	CASSPGLVTDTQYF	TGTGCCAGCAGCCCAGGACTAGTGACAGATACGCAGTATTTT
TRBD1	TRBV30	TRBJ1-2	NA	CAWRTGKNYGYTF	TGTGCCTGGCGGACAGGGAAGAACTATGGCTACACCTTC
NA	TRBV11-2	TRBJ2-3	once	CASSLAPSSLERATQYF	TGTGCCAGCAGCCTAGCACCCTCCTCGCTAGAGCGGGCTACGCAGTATTTT
TRBD1	TRBV6-5	TRBJ1-4	NA	CASSYSRQGKLFF	TGTGCCAGCAGTTACTCGAGACAGGGGAAACTGTTTTTT
NA	TRBV13	TRBJ2-3	NA	CASSSSTDYRDTQYF	TGTGCCAGCAGCTCCTCTACAGATTACCGAGATACGCAGTATTTT
NA	TRBV5-1	TRBJ1-1	once	CASSFGQNTEAFF	TGCGCCAGCAGCTTTGGGCAGAACACTGAAGCTTTCTTT
NA	TRBV4-3	TRBJ2-5	NA	CASSRGLEETQYF	TGCGCCAGCAGCCGGGGACTTGAAGAGACCCAGTACTTC
TRBD2	TRBV4-1	TRBJ2-1	NA	CASSQEGAGGYNEQFF	TGCGCCAGCAGCCAAGAAGGAGCGGGGGGTTACAATGAGCAGTTCTTC